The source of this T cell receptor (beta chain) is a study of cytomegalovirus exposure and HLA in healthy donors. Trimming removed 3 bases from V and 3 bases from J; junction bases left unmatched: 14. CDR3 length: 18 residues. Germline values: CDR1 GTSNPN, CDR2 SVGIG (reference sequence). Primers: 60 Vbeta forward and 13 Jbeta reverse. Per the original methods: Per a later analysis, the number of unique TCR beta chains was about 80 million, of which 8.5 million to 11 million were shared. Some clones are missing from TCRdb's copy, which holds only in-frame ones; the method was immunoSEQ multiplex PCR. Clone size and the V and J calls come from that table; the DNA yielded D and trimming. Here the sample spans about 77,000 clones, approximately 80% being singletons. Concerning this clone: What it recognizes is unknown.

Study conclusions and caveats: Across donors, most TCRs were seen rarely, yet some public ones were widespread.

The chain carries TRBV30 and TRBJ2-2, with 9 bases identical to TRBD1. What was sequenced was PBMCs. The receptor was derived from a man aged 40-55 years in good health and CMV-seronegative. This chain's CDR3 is CAWRGPGQGLFYTGELFF. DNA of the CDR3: TGTGCCTGGAGGGGGCCGGGACAGGGTTTATTTTACACCGGGGAGCTGTTTTTT.